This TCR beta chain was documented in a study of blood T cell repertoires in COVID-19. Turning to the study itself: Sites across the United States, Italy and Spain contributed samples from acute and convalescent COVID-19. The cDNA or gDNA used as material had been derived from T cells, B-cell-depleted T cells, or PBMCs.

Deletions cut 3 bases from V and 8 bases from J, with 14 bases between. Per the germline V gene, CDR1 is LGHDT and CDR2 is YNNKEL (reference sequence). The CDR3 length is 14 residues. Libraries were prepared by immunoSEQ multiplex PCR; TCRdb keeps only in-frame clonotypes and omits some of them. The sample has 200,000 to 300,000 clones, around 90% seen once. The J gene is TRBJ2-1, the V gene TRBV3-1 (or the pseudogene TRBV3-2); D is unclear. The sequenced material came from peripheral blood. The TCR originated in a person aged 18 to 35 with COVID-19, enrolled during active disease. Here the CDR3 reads CASSHANIGHEQFF. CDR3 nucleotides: TGTGCCAGCAGCCACGCAAATATTGGGCATGAGCAGTTCTTC.